The T cell receptor beta chain under discussion was sequenced for a study of CD8 T cells in ankylosing spondylitis. The CDR3 is made up of 15 amino acids. The germline V gene has CDR1 LGHDT and CDR2 YNNKEL (reference sequence). The V end was cut by 2 bases, the J end by 4 bases, with 11 bases between. TCRdb reprocessed the 5' RACE reads with MiXCR, giving one entry per CDR3 protein. The sample has about 240,000 distinct CDR3 sequences; roughly a quarter are singletons. The chain uses TRBV3-1 and TRBJ2-2; D may be TRBD2 (6 bases). The clonotype was recovered from a male donor with ankylosing spondylitis or in good health (not recorded which). What was sequenced was blood, either unsorted or a sorted T cell fraction (not recorded which). The CDR3 DNA reads as TGTGCCAGCAGCCAACGCGGGGTAGGCACCGGGGAGCTGTTTTTT. This translates into CASSQRGVGTGELFF.